Following are 24 T cell receptor beta chains from one sample sequenced in a study of blood T cell repertoires in COVID-19. Measured with immunoSEQ multiplex PCR; TCRdb has only the in-frame clones, and not every one. The sample contains 390,000 or so clones, around 90% of which appear only once. The sequencing sample was made of peripheral blood. These receptors originate from a woman in her 30s with COVID-19, enrolled during active disease.

The J gene is TRBJ1-5, the V gene TRBV6-6; the match to TRBD1 covers 11 bases. The length of the CDR3 is 16 residues. Germline loops: CDR1 MNHNY, CDR2 SVGAGI (reference sequence). V shed 5 bases and J 5 bases; nucleotides not matched to a gene: 8. This CDR3 is CASSPPGQGGYQPQHF. The CDR3 DNA sequence: TGTGCCAGCAGTCCTCCGGGACAGGGGGGTTATCAGCCCCAGCATTTT.

In this sample, this clone turned up a few times. The chain combines TRBV5-4 with TRBJ1-2; 7 positions match TRBD1. CDR1 and CDR2 from the germline V gene are SGHNT and YYREEE (reference sequence). V shed 0 bases, J shed 3 bases, and the junction held 2 bases outside the gene matches. The CDR3 sequence is 14 residues long. CDR3 in amino acids: CASSLGDRDYGYTF. The CDR3 nucleotides are TGTGCCAGCAGCTTGGGGGACAGAGACTATGGCTACACCTTC. Drawing the rest from reference TRBV5-4 and TRBJ1-2, the complete variable domain is ETGVTQSPTHLIKTRGQQVTLRCSSQSGHNTVSWYQQALGQGPQFIFQYYREEENGRGNFPPRFSGLQFPNYSSELNVNALELDDSALYLCASSLGDRDYGYTFGSGTRLTVV.

V and J are TRBV19 and TRBJ1-5, with 7 bases lining up with TRBD1. V was clipped by 1 base and J by 6 bases; unmatched bases: 9. The CDR3 has 16 residues. The V gene's germline CDR1 is LNHDA and CDR2 SQIVND (reference sequence). The CDR3 sequence is CASSIARDSRGQPQHF. The DNA of the CDR3 is TGTGCCAGTAGTATAGCCCGGGACAGTCGGGGTCAGCCCCAGCATTTT.

The V and J genes are TRBV5-1 and TRBJ2-7, with D maybe TRBD2 (6 bases). The CDR3 runs to 15 residues. Trimming shortened V by 0 bases and J by 3 bases, and 13 bases separated the two germline ends. Germline CDR1 reads SGHRS; CDR2 reads YFSETQ. The CDR3 loop reads CASSLVRGRDYEQYV. CDR3 coding DNA: TGCGCCAGCAGCTTGGTGCGGGGACGGGACTACGAGCAGTACGTC.

The chain links TRBV10-3 to TRBJ1-1; weak D call: TRBD1 (6 bases). From germline, CDR1 is ENHRY and CDR2 SYGVKD. The CDR3 has 16 residues. V shed 4 bases and J shed 4 bases, with 19 bases lying between them. The CDR3 here is CAISVGAGEGSTEAFF. CDR3 coding DNA: TGTGCCATCAGTGTAGGGGCAGGGGAAGGGAGCACTGAAGCTTTCTTT.

The V call is TRBV10-3, the J call TRBJ1-3; weak D call: TRBD1 (6 bases). This CDR3 region has 14 residues. The V gene's germline CDR1 is ENHRY and CDR2 SYGVKD. The ends were cut back, 10 bases at V and 0 bases at J, with 13 bases in the middle. CDR3 region: CATRDTGSGNTIYF. In DNA, the CDR3 is TGTGCCACACGGGACACCGGCTCTGGAAACACCATATATTTT.

This clone was observed a handful of times. The chain joins TRBV18 to TRBJ1-5; D possibly corresponds to TRBD1 (5 bases). V was cut by 1 base and J by 3 bases, with 10 bases left in between. The CDR3 length is 15 residues. CDR1 and CDR2 from the germline V gene are KGHSH and LQKENI. Written as DNA, the CDR3 is TGTGCCAGCTCACCACAAGACAGCCTCAATCAGCCCCAGCATTTT. Protein: CASSPQDSLNQPQHF. The whole variable domain, remainder taken from reference TRBV18 and TRBJ1-5, is NAGVMQNPRHLVRRRGQEARLRCSPMKGHSHVYWYRQLPEEGLKFMVYLQKENIIDESGMPKERFSAEFPKEGPSILRIQQVVRGDSAAYFCASSPQDSLNQPQHFGDGTRLSIL.

This rearrangement joins TRBV18 to TRBJ2-4, with D uncertain. The CDR3 extends over 16 amino acids. Germline V gene lookup returns CDR1 KGHSH and CDR2 LQKENI. With 2 bases removed from V and 0 bases from J, the gap between germline ends came to 11 bases. The CDR3, as DNA: TGTGCCAGCTCACCAGGCCTTCCCCCAGCCAAAAACATTCAGTACTTC. Its protein is CASSPGLPPAKNIQYF.

The J gene is TRBJ2-6, the V gene TRBV19; D gene ambiguous. Germline CDR1 reads LNHDA; CDR2 reads SQIVND (reference sequence). The V and J ends lost 3 bases and 0 bases respectively, with 18 bases between them. The CDR3 runs 19 residues. DNA of the CDR3: TGTGCCAGTAGTATGAAGGAAACAGCCACTCCCTCTGGGGCCAACGTCCTGACTTTC. This gives the protein CASSMKETATPSGANVLTF.

This chain joins TRBV12-3 or TRBV12-4 and TRBJ2-2; weak D call: TRBD1 (6 bases). Trimming removed 5 bases at V and 4 bases at J, with 8 bases between. This CDR3 region has 13 residues. CDR3 loop: CASSQGSTGELFF. For the CDR3, the DNA is TGTGCCAGCAGTCAGGGGAGCACCGGGGAGCTGTTTTTT.

The V and J genes are TRBV4-3 and TRBJ1-5; no firm D call. The CDR3 totals 14 residues. Per germline, CDR1 LGHNA and CDR2 YSLEER. V shed 4 bases and J shed 2 bases, with 9 bases lying between them. The CDR3 loop is CASSPFSGNQPQHF. The DNA of the CDR3 is TGCGCCAGCAGCCCCTTTTCGGGCAATCAGCCCCAGCATTTT.

V usage is TRBV6-2 or TRBV6-3 and J usage is TRBJ2-3, with 8 bases identical to TRBD2. V dropped 5 bases and J dropped 0; count of bases not matched to a gene: 13. The CDR3 covers 18 residues. Germline V lookup: CDR1 MNHEY, CDR2 SVGEGT. This CDR3 is CASSGYGTRGPSTDTQYF. As DNA, the CDR3 is TGTGCCAGCAGTGGCTACGGGACTAGGGGACCTAGCACAGATACGCAGTATTTT.

This chain links TRBV7-8 with TRBJ2-7; TRBD1 agrees at 8 bases. Trimming took 5 bases from V and 4 from J; bases not matched to a gene: 10. Germline assignment: CDR1 SGHVS and CDR2 FQNEAQ. CDR3 length equals 15 residues. CDR3 sequence reads: CASSPRGQGGYEQYV. The CDR3 DNA reads as TGTGCCAGCAGCCCCCGAGGACAGGGTGGGTACGAGCAGTACGTC.

V gene TRBV2 combines with J gene TRBJ2-5; D unclear. The V and J ends lost 1 base and 2 bases respectively, with 5 bases between them. Germline V gene data show CDR1 as SNHLY and CDR2 as FYNNEI. This CDR3 comprises 13 residues. DNA of the CDR3: TGTGCCAGCAGTGAAGAGACTCAAGAGACCCAGTACTTC. Residues: CASSEETQETQYF.

The chain has TRBV7-2 and TRBJ1-2, with D maybe TRBD1 (5 bases). The CDR3 is 13 amino acids. V was pared by 5 bases and J by 6 bases, with 13 bases between. In germline, CDR1 is SGHTA, CDR2 FQGNSA. Here the CDR3 reads CASSPGGSNGYTF. For the CDR3, the DNA is TGTGCCAGCAGCCCCGGGGGTTCGAATGGCTACACCTTC.

This chain connects TRBV3-1 (or the pseudogene TRBV3-2) to TRBJ2-1; possibly TRBD2 for D (6 bases). Trimming left V 0 bases short and J 0 bases short, with 9 bases between. Germline V CDR1 and CDR2: LGHDT, YNNKEL (reference sequence). This CDR3 spans 16 amino acids. The CDR3, as DNA: TGTGCCAGCAGCCAAGATCGGGAGAGCTCCTACAATGAGCAGTTCTTC. The encoded protein is CASSQDRESSYNEQFF.

The chain is built from TRBV12-3 or TRBV12-4 and TRBJ1-4; D not certain. The V end lost 2 bases, the J end lost 12 bases, and 10 bases lay between the germline ends. The CDR3 runs 12 residues. This chain's CDR3 is CASSLRELQLFF. In DNA form, the CDR3 reads TGTGCCAGCAGTTTACGGGAACTACAACTGTTTTTT.

The V call is TRBV20-1, the J call TRBJ2-1; D gene uncertain. Germline values: CDR1 DFQATT, CDR2 SNEGSKA (reference sequence). V lost 7 bases and J 9 bases, leaving 10 bases between the germline ends. The CDR3 loop spans 10 amino acids. CDR3 residues: CSVHFPEQFF. The CDR3 DNA reads TGCAGTGTCCATTTCCCTGAGCAGTTCTTC.

CDR3 protein: CASSYSAGSDQPQHF. The CDR3 DNA follows: TGTGCCAGCAGTTACTCTGCAGGGTCAGACCAGCCCCAGCATTTT. V and J are TRBV6-5 and TRBJ1-5, with D perhaps TRBD1 (5 bases). Germline CDR1 is MNHEY and CDR2 is SVGAGI. The CDR3 extends over 15 amino acids. The V end was cut by 0 bases, the J end by 7 bases, with 13 bases between.

The chain couples TRBV7-9 to TRBJ1-2, with D possibly matching TRBD1 (6 bases). Per the germline V gene, CDR1 is SEHNR and CDR2 is FQNEAQ (reference sequence). CDR3 length equals 13 residues. V lost 4 bases to trimming and J lost 7 bases, with 13 bases between them. The CDR3 loop is CASSSGNRAGYTF. The CDR3 bases are TGTGCCAGCAGCTCCGGCAACAGGGCTGGCTACACCTTC.

This clone appeared once. The chain joins TRBV5-4 to TRBJ1-1, with D uncertain. The CDR3 has 12 residues. Per the germline V gene, CDR1 is SGHNT and CDR2 is YYREEE (reference sequence). V was trimmed by 4 bases and J by 5 bases, leaving 9 bases between them. The CDR3 reads CASSEGGTEAFF. CDR3 nucleotide sequence: TGTGCCAGCAGCGAGGGAGGTACTGAAGCTTTCTTT.

The chain joins TRBV6-2 or TRBV6-3 to TRBJ1-4, with D hard to call. In germline, CDR1 is MNHEY, CDR2 SVGEGT. V dropped 5 bases and J dropped 5 bases, with 24 bases sitting between them. This CDR3 region has 18 residues. CDR3 nucleotides: TGTGCCAGCAGTGGAGATCTCCGAAGAGTTATTTCGAATGAAAAACTGTTTTTT. Protein sequence: CASSGDLRRVISNEKLFF.

The rearrangement joins TRBV10-1 to TRBJ2-1; 12 bases align to TRBD2. There are 17 residues in the CDR3. The germline V gene encodes CDR1 WNHNN and CDR2 SYGVQD (reference sequence). Unmatched junction bases numbered 8, after V lost 0 bases and J lost 8 bases. The CDR3 coding sequence is TGCGCCAGCAGTGAGTCAAGGACTAGCGGGATCCCCGATGAGCAGTTCTTC. This codes for CASSESRTSGIPDEQFF.

This clone came up a few times. This CDR3 reads CASSPASGGDNEQFF. Here the CDR3 DNA reads TGTGCCAGCTCACCAGCCAGCGGGGGGGATAATGAGCAGTTCTTC. The chain joins TRBV18 to TRBJ2-1; the match to TRBD2 covers 10 bases. CDR1 and CDR2 (germline): KGHSH, LQKENI. J lost 7 bases, V lost 2 bases, and 5 bases had no gene match. The length of the CDR3 is 15 residues.